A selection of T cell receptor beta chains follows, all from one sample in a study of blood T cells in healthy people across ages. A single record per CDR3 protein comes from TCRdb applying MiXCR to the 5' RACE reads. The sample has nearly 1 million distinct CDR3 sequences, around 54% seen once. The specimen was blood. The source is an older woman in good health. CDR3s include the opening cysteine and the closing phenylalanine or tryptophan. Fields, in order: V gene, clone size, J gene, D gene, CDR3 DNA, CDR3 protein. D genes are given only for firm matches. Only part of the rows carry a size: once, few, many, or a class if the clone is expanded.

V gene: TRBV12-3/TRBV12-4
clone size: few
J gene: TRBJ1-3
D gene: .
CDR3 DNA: TGTGCCGGGCAGAAAGGAAACACCATATATTTT
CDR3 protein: CAGQKGNTIYF

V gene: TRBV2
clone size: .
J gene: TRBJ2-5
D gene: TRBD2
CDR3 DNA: TGTGCCAGCAGAGCGGGAGGGCCTTTAGAGACCCAGTACTTC
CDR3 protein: CASRAGGPLETQYF

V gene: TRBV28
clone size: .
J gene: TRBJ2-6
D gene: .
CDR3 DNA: TGTGCCAGCAGAGCAAGGAGGACTGGGGCCAACGTCCTGACTTTC
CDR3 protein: CASRARRTGANVLTF

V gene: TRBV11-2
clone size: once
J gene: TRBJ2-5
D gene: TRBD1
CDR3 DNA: TGTGCCAGCAGCTTAGGGGGGTGGACAGGGCAACACCAAGAGACCCAGTACTTC
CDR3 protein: CASSLGGWTGQHQETQYF

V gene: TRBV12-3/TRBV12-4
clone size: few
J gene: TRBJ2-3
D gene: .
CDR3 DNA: TGTGCCAGCAGACACAACCCGGGACTGGGTTTCACAGATACGCAGTATTTT
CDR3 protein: CASRHNPGLGFTDTQYF

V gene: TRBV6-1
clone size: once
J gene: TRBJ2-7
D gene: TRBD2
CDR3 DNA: TGTGCCAGCAGTAGTGCCCTAGGGACTAGCGCCCCAAAAGAGCAGTACTTC
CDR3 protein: CASSSALGTSAPKEQYF

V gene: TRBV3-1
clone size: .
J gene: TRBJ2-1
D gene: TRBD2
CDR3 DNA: TGTGCCAGCAGCCCCCTAGCGGGAGTCTGGGATGAGCAGTTCTTC
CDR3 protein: CASSPLAGVWDEQFF

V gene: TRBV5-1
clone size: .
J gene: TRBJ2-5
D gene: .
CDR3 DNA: TGCGCCAACAGCAAGAACACAGGGAACCAAGAGACCCAGTACTTC
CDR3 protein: CANSKNTGNQETQYF

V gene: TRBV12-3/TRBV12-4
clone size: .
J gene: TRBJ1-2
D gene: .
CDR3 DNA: TGTGCCAGCAGCCAGACAGATATCTATGGCTACACCTTC
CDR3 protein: CASSQTDIYGYTF

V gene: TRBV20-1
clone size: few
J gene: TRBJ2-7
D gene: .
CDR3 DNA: TGCAGTGCTAGACCCGGCTATACCTACGAGCAGTACTTC
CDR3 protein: CSARPGYTYEQYF

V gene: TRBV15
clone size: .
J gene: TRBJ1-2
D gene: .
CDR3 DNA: TGTGCCACCAGCAGAGATCTTGGCAGGGGTTTAGGTGGCTACACCTTC
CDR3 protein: CATSRDLGRGLGGYTF

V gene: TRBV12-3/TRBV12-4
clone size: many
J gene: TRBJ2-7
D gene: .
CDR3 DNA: TGTGCCAGCAGTTTACGGGAAGCCTACGAGCAGTACTTC
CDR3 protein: CASSLREAYEQYF

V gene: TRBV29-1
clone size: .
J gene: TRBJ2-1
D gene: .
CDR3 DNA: TGCAGCGTTGAAGGAAGCCCCCGTGGGAGTGTCAATGAGCAGTTCTTC
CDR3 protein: CSVEGSPRGSVNEQFF

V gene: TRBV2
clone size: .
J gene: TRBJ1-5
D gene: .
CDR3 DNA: TGTGCCAGCAGTGTGGCCTATAGCAATCAGCCCCAGCATTTT
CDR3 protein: CASSVAYSNQPQHF

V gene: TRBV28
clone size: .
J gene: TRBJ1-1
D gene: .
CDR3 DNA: TGTGCCAGCAGTTCCCTTGCCCGACCGAACACTGAAGCTTTCTTT
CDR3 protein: CASSSLARPNTEAFF

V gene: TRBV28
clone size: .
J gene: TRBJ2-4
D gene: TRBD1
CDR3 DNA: TGTGCCAGCACCGCCCGCGGGGGACAGGGTCATCGAGAGCAGTACTTC
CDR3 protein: CASTARGGQGHREQYF

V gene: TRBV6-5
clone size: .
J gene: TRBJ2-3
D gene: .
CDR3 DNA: TGTGCCAGCAGGGAGACTAGAACAAACACAGATACGCAGTATTTT
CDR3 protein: CASRETRTNTDTQYF

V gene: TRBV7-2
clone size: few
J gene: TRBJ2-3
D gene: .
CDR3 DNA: TGTGCCAGCAGCGGGGGACCGCCGGATACGCAGTATTTT
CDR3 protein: CASSGGPPDTQYF

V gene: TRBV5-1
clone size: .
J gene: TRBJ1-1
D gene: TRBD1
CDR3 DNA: TGCGCCAGCAGCTTGGGGGACAGGTGGAACACTGAAGCTTTCTTT
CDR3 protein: CASSLGDRWNTEAFF

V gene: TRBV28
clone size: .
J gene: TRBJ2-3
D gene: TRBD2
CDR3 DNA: TGTGCCAGCAGTTTCCCCGGGAGGGCGCCGCAGTATTTT
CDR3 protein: CASSFPGRAPQYF

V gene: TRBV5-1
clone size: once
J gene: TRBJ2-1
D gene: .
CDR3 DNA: TGCGCCAGCAGCCGGGAGCGGGCTGGACGCTACAATGAGCAGTTCTTC
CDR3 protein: CASSRERAGRYNEQFF

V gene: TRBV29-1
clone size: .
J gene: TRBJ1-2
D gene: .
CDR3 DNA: TGCAGCGTTGAGGTGCAGGTGGGCCTTGACTACACCTTC
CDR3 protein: CSVEVQVGLDYTF

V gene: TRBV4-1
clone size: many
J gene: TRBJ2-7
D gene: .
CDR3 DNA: TGCGCCAGCAGCCGGATGATGGAGTCCTACGAGCAGTACTTC
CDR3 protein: CASSRMMESYEQYF

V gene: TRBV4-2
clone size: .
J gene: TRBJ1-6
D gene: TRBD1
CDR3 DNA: TGTGCCAGCAGCCAGAGGCGGACAGGGGATTCACCCCTCCACTTT
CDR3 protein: CASSQRRTGDSPLHF

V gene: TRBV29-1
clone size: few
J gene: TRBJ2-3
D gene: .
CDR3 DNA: TGCAGCGTCGGAACCGATATTGGAACAGATACGCAGTATTTT
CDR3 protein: CSVGTDIGTDTQYF

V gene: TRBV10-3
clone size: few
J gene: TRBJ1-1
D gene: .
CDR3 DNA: TGTGCCATCCAAGTCTCGGGGGGGCTCGGCACTGAAGCTTTCTTT
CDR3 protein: CAIQVSGGLGTEAFF

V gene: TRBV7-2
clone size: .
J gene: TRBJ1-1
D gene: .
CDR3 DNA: TGTGCCAGCAGCTTAGCTGAGCCTGAAGCTTTCTTT
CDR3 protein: CASSLAEPEAFF

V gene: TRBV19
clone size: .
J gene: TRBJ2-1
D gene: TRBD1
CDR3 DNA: TGTGCCAGTAGGGACAGGTACAATGAGCAGTTCTTC
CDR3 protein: CASRDRYNEQFF

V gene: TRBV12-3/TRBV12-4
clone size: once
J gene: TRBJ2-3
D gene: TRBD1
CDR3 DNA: TGTGCCAGCTGTCCAAAGGGGGCGGGTAGGTTCACAGATACGCAGTATTTT
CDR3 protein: CASCPKGAGRFTDTQYF

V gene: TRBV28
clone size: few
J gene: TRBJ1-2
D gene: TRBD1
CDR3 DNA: TGTGCCAGCAACCCCTCCTTAGGGACAGGGGGTTTGGATGGCTACACCTTC
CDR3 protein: CASNPSLGTGGLDGYTF

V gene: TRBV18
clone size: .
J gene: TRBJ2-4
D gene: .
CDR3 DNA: TGTGCCAGCTCACCACCGGGACTCACCCTAGGGCAGTACTTC
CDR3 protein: CASSPPGLTLGQYF

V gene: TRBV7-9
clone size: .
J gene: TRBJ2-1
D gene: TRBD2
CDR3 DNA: TGTGCCAGCAGCTTAGCGGCTAGCGGGAGGGCCTATGAGCAGTTCTTC
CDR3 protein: CASSLAASGRAYEQFF

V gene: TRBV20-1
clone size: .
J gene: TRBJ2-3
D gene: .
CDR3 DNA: TGCAGTGCTAGACCCCAGGCAACTGGCACAGATACGCAGTATTTT
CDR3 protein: CSARPQATGTDTQYF

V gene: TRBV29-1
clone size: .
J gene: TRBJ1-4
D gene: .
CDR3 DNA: TGCAGCGTTGTGGGTGCAACTAATGAAAAACTGTTTTTT
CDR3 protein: CSVVGATNEKLFF

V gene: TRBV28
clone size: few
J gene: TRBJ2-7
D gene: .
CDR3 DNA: TGTGCCAGCAGTTTTTACAGGGCTTACTACGAGCAGTACTTC
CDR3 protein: CASSFYRAYYEQYF

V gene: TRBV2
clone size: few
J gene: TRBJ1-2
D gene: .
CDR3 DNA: TGTGCCAGCAGGGTTAACCGGGATTTATTCTATGGCTACACCTTC
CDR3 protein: CASRVNRDLFYGYTF

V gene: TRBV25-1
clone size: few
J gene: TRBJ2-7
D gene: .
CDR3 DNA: TGTGCCAGCAGTGAATTTGGGTCCGAGCAGTACTTC
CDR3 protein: CASSEFGSEQYF

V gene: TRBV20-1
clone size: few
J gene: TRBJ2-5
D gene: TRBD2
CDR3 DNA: TGCAGTGCCGCCGGGACTAGCGGGGGGGTGCGAGAGACCCAGTACTTC
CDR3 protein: CSAAGTSGGVRETQYF

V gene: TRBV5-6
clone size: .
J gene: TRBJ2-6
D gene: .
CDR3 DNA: TGTGCCAGCAGCTTTCCGGACGGACCTGGGGCCAACGTCCTGACTTTC
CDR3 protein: CASSFPDGPGANVLTF

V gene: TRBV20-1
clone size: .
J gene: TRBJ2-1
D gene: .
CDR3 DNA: TGCAGTGCCTTGAGCGGAGCTAGCTACAATGAGCAGTTCTTC
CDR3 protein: CSALSGASYNEQFF

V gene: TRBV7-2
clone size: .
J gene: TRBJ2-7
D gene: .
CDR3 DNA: TGTGCCAGCAGCTTTGGCGGGTTCGGCTCCTACGAGCAGTACTTC
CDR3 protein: CASSFGGFGSYEQYF

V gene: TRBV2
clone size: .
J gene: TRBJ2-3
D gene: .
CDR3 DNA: TGTGCCAGCAGAATAGGGCGATACACAGATACGCAGTATTTT
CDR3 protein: CASRIGRYTDTQYF

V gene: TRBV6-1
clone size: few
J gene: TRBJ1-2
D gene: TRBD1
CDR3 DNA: TGTGCCAGCAGTGAAGGGGGGACAGTCCGCGGCTACACCTTC
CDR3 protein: CASSEGGTVRGYTF

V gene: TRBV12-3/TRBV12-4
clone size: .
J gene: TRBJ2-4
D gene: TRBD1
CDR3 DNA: TGTGCCAGCAGTGTCGACAGGGTGGTTAACATTCAGTACTTC
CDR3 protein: CASSVDRVVNIQYF

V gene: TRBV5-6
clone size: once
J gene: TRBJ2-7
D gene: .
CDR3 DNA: TGTGCCAGCAGTGTTTCTGCGTCCGCCTACGAGCAGTACTTC
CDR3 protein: CASSVSASAYEQYF

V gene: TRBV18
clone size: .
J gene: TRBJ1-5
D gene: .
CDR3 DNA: TGTGCCAGCTCACCGGTGTATAGCAATCAGCCCCAGCATTTT
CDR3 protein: CASSPVYSNQPQHF

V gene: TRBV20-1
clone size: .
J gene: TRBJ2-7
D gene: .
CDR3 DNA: TGCAGTGCTAGTTTCCCAAGAGGCTCCTACGAGCAGTACTTC
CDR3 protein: CSASFPRGSYEQYF

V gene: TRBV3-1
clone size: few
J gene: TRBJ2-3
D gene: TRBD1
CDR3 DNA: TGTGCCAGCAGCCAAACGACAGGGGGCTTACGACACACAGATACGCAGTATTTT
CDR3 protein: CASSQTTGGLRHTDTQYF

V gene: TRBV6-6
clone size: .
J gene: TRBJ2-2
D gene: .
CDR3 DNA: TGTGCCAGCAGGAGCGGACTTACCATCGCGAACACCGGGGAGCTGTTTTTT
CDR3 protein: CASRSGLTIANTGELFF

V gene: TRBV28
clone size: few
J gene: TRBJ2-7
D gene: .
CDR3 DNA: TGTGCCAGCAGTGCCTCTAGTCCCTACGAGCAGTACTTC
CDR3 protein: CASSASSPYEQYF

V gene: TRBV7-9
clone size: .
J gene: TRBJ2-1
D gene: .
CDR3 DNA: TGTGCCAGCAGCTTAATTGGGAGACTCTACAATGAGCAGTTCTTC
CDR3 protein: CASSLIGRLYNEQFF

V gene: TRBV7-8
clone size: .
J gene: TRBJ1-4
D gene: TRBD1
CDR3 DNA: TGTGCCAGCAAAATAGGTCGGGGACAGTATACCAATGAAAAACTGTTTTTT
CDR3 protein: CASKIGRGQYTNEKLFF

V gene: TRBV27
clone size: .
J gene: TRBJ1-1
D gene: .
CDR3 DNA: TGTGCCAGCAGCTTCGACAGCGGGAACACTGAAGCTTTCTTT
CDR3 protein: CASSFDSGNTEAFF

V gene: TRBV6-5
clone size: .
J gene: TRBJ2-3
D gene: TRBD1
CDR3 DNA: TGTGCCAGCCGTGAGACAGGGGGCGCGTCGGATACGCAGTATTTT
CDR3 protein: CASRETGGASDTQYF